This TCR beta chain was observed in a study of blood T cell dynamics during melanoma immunotherapy. Germline trimming cut 4 bases from V and 4 bases from J; bases unmatched to any gene: 7. The CDR3 is 15 residues long. The germline gives CDR1 MDHEN, CDR2 SYDVKM. Stated time point: pre-treatment baseline. Only in-frame clones appear in the TCRdb table, and some are missing; sequencing was by immunoSEQ multiplex PCR. Of 17,000 or so clones in the sample, roughly 84% were seen once. The chain is built from TRBV28 and TRBJ1-2; 9 nucleotides match TRBD1. The sample in question was blood, obtained from a patient treated with checkpoint blockade. The TCR comes from a human donor with melanoma. CDR3 bases: TGTGCCAGCAGTTCCCCGGGACAGGGTTCCTATGGCTACACCTTC. Its protein is CASSSPGQGSYGYTF.